The present TCR beta chain was sequenced within a study of T cell responses to AZD1222 COVID-19 vaccine. Study summary: Second doses at about 4 or about 12 weeks were pooled.

Method: immunoSEQ multiplex PCR; TCRdb's copy keeps in-frame clones and lacks some. In the table there are about 150,000 clones, 85% to 90% of which are singletons. As to this clone: What it binds is not known.

Study-level results: Possibly, clonal diversity was underestimated; donors were largely white British and included more females.

This CDR3 region has 16 residues. CDR1 and CDR2 (germline): KGHSH, LQKENI. The ends were cut back, 2 bases at V and 3 bases at J, with 14 bases in the middle. This sample comprised peripheral blood, obtained on day 0 of AZD1222 vaccination. The chain employs TRBV18 and TRBJ1-5; no definite D call. This receptor was identified in an adult in good health. CDR3 bases: TGTGCCAGCTCACCAGCGGGATCGGTCAACAATCAGCCCCAGCATTTT. Translating gives CASSPAGSVNNQPQHF.